The sequence of this T cell receptor beta chain was determined in a study of neoadjuvant nivolumab and ipilimumab in lung cancer. Study details: Patients got nivolumab 3 mg/kg on days 1, 15 and 29; combination added ipilimumab 1 mg/kg day 1.

Worth noting for this clone: Antigen unknown.

The CDR3 consists of 16 residues. Trimming pared 5 bases from V and 0 bases from J, leaving 14 bases between. The V gene's germline CDR1 is SGHAT and CDR2 FQDESV (reference sequence). Whole-study findings and limits: TCR richness and clonality were higher in tumors than adjacent uninvolved lung. Only a single major-pathologic-response sample was available for clonality analysis. Only two of four nivolumab-treated tumors gained richness and clonality by surgery.

Method: immunoSEQ multiplex PCR; TCRdb's copy keeps in-frame clones and lacks some. The sample records approximately 9,600 clones, around three quarters being singletons. The receptor's source is an adult with non-small cell lung cancer. V is TRBV11-1 and J is TRBJ2-1; D gene uncertain. Source: tumor tissue, taken after neoadjuvant nivolumab, alone or with ipilimumab, at or shortly before surgery. The CDR3 protein is CASSKVRVGSYNEQFF. CDR3 nucleotides: TGTGCCAGCAGCAAAGTACGAGTTGGCTCCTACAATGAGCAGTTCTTC. Looking up the rest from reference TRBV11-1 and TRBJ2-1 gives the full variable domain: EAEVAQSPRYKITEKSQAVAFWCDPISGHATLYWYRQILGQGPELLVQFQDESVVDDSQLPKDRFSAERLKGVDSTLKIQPAELGDSAMYLCASSKVRVGSYNEQFFGPGTRLTVL.